The clone carrying this T cell receptor beta chain was seen a handful of times. Its antigen is not known. TCRdb independently ran MiXCR on the RT-PCR reads; one entry per CDR3 protein. The repertoire holds more than 450,000 distinct CDR3 sequences, approximately 7.6% seen once, with 10% to 15% in the top ten. The data originate from a study of response to subunit inactivated influenza vaccine. Findings of the study overall: Researchers suggested that each seasonal influenza vaccination recruits few new T cells.

V was pared by 3 bases and J by 2 bases, with 5 bases of the junction left unmatched. Germline V CDR1 and CDR2: LNHDA, SQIVND (reference sequence). The CDR3 has 15 residues. This chain connects TRBV19 to TRBJ2-3; 7 nucleotides match TRBD1. The sequencing here drew on PBMCs from blood, taken roughly 24 months after vaccination. This TCR came from a man aged 50-75 years who received an inactivated influenza vaccine. CDR3 amino acids: CASSMRGGITDTQYF. The CDR3 coding sequence is TGTGCCAGTAGTATGAGAGGGGGCATCACAGATACGCAGTATTTT.